This T cell receptor (beta chain) is from a study of blood T cell repertoires in COVID-19. J was trimmed by 5 bases and V by 7 bases; bases with no gene match: 15. This CDR3 contains 17 residues. Per germline, CDR1 MDHEN and CDR2 SYDVKM. The method was immunoSEQ multiplex PCR; TCRdb's version includes in-frame clones alone and lacks a portion of them. The sample holds about 270,000 clones, about 88% seen once. Participants were aged 18 to 89 years, lived in 25 or so US areas, and enrolled virtually. Cohorts were determined from participant-reported clinical history. This chain links TRBV28 with TRBJ1-2; 11 bases align to TRBD1. The receptor was derived from a woman aged 45-59 years who had recovered from COVID-19. The specimen sequenced was PBMCs or T cells enriched from blood (not recorded which). The CDR3 region has the DNA TGTGCCAGCACCCCTCGTACTCCCGGGACAGGGGGATATGGCTACACCTTC. It encodes CASTPRTPGTGGYGYTF.